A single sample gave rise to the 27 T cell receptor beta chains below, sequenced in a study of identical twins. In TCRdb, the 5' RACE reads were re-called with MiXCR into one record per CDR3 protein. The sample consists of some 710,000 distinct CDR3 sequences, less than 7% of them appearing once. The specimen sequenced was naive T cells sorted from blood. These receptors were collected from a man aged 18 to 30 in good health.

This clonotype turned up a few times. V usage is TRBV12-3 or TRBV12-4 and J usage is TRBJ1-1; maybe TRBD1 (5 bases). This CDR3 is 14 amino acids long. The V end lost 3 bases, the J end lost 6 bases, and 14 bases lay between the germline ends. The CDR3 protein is CASSFGVGVPEAFF. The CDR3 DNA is TGTGCCAGCAGTTTTGGTGTGGGGGTACCTGAAGCTTTCTTT.

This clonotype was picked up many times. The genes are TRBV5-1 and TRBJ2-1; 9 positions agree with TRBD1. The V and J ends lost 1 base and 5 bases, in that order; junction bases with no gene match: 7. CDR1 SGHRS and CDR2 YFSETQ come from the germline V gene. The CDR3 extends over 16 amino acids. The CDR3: CASSLSAGTGHNEQFF. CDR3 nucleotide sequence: TGCGCCAGCAGCTTGTCCGCCGGGACAGGGCACAATGAGCAGTTCTTC.

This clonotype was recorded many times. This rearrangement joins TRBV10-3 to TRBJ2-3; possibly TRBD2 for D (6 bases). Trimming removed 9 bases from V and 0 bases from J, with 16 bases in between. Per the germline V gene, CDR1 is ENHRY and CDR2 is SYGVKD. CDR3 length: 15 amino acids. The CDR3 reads CAITPTGTSTDTQYF. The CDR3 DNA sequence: TGTGCCATAACTCCAACCGGGACTAGCACAGATACGCAGTATTTT.

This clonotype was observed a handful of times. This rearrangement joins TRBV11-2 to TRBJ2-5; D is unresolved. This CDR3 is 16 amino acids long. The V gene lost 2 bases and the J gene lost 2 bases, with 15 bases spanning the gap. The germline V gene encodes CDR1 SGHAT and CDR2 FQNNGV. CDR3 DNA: TGTGCCAGCAGCTTACTTCCGGGTTCACTACAAGAGACCCAGTACTTC. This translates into CASSLLPGSLQETQYF.

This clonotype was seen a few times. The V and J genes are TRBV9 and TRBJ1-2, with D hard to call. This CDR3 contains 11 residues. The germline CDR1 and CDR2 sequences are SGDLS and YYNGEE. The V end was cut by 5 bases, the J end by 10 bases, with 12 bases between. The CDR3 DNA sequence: TGTGCCAGCAGACGGCAGGCCGTCTACACCTTC. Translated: CASRRQAVYTF.

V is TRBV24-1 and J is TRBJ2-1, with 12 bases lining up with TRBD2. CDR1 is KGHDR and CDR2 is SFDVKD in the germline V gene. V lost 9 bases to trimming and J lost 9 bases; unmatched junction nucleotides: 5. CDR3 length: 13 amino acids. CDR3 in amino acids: CATLGLAGSEQFF. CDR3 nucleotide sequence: TGTGCCACCCTCGGACTAGCGGGATCTGAGCAGTTCTTC.

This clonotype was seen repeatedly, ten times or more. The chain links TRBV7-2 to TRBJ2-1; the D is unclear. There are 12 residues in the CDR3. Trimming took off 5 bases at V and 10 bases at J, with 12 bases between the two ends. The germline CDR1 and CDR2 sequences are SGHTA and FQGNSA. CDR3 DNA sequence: TGTGCCAGCAGCCCCTACCCTGGGGAGCAGTTCTTC. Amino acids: CASSPYPGEQFF.

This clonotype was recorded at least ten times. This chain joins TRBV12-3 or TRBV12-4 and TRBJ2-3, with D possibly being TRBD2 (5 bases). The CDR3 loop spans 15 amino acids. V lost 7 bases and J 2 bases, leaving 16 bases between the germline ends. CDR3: CASTRFSGFTDTQYF. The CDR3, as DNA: TGTGCCAGCACCCGATTTTCGGGATTCACAGATACGCAGTATTTT.

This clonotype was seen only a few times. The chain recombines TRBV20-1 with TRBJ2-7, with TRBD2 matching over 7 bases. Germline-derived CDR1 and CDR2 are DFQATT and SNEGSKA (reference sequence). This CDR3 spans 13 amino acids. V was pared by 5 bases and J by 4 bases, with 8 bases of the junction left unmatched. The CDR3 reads CSAPVLAVYEQYF. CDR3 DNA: TGCAGTGCTCCCGTCCTAGCGGTGTACGAGCAGTACTTC.

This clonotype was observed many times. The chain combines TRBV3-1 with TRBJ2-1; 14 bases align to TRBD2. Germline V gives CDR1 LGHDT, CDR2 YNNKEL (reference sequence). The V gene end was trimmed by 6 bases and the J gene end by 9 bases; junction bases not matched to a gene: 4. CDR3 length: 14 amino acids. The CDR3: CASRTGTSGSEQFF. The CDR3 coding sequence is TGTGCCAGCAGAACTGGGACTAGCGGGAGTGAGCAGTTCTTC.

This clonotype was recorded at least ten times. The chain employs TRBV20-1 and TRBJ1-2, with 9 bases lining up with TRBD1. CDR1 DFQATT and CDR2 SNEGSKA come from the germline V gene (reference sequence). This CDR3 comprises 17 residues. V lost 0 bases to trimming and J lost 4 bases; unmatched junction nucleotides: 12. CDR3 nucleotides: TGCAGTGCTAGAGATCGTACCTTCAACAGGGGGCGCTATGGCTACACCTTC. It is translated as CSARDRTFNRGRYGYTF.

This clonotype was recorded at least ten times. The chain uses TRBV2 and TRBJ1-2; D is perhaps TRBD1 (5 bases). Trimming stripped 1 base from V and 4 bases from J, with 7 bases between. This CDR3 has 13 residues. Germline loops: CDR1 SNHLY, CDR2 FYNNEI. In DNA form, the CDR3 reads TGTGCCAGCAGTGAAGGGGGCCCCTATGGCTACACCTTC. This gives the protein CASSEGGPYGYTF.

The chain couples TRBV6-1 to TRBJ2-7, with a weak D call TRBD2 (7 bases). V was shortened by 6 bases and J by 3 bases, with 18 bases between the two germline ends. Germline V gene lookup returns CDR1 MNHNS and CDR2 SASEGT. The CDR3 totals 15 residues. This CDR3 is CASSSRVGGDYEQYV. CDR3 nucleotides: TGTGCCAGCAGCTCCCGGGTAGGGGGGGACTACGAGCAGTACGTC.

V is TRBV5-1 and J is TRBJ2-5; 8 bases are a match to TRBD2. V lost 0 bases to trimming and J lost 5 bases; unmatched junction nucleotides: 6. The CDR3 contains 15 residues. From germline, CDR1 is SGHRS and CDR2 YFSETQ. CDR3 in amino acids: CASSLASGRGETQYF. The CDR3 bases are TGCGCCAGCAGCTTGGCCTCCGGGAGGGGCGAGACCCAGTACTTC.

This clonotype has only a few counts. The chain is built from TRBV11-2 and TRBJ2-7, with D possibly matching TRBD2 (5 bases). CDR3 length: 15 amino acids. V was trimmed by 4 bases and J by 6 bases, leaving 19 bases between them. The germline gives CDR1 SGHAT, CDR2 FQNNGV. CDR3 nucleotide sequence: TGTGCCAGCAGCTCAAATCGAGGGCGCAAGATCGAGCAGTACTTC. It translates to CASSSNRGRKIEQYF. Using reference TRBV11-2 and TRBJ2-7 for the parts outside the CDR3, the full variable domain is EAGVAQSPRYKIIEKRQSVAFWCNPISGHATLYWYQQILGQGPKLLIQFQNNGVVDDSQLPKDRFSAERLKGVDSTLKIQPAKLEDSAVYLCASSSNRGRKIEQYFGPGTRLTVT.

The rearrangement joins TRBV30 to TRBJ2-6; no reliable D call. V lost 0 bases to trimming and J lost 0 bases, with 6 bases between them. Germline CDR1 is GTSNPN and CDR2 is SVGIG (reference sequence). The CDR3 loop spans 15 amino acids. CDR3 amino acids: CAWSVLTSGANVLTF. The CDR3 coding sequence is TGTGCCTGGAGTGTATTAACCTCTGGGGCCAACGTCCTGACTTTC.

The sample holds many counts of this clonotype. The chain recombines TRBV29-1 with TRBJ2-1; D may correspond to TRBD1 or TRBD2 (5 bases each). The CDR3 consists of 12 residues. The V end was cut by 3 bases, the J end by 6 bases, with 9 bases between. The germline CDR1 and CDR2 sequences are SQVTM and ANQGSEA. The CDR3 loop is CSVEFGGNEQFF. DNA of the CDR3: TGCAGCGTTGAGTTTGGGGGCAATGAGCAGTTCTTC.

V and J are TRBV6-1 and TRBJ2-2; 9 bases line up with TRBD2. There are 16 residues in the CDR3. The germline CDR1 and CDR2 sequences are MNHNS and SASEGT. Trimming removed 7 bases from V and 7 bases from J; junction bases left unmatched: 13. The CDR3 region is CASKTVVAGGVGELFF. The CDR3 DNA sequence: TGTGCCAGCAAGACGGTGGTGGCGGGAGGGGTCGGGGAGCTGTTTTTT.

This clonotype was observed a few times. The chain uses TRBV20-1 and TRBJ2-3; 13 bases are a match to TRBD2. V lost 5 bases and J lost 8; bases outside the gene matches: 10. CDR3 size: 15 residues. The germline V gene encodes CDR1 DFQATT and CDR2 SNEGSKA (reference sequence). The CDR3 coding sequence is TGCAGTGCTCCACCGGGACTAGCGGGAAGGGTTACGCAGTATTTT. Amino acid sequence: CSAPPGLAGRVTQYF.

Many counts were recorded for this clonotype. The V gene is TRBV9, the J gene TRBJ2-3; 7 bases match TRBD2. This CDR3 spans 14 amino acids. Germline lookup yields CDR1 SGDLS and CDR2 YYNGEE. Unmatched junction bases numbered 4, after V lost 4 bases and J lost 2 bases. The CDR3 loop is CASSPRDYTDTQYF. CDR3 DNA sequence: TGTGCCAGCAGCCCCCGGGACTACACAGATACGCAGTATTTT.

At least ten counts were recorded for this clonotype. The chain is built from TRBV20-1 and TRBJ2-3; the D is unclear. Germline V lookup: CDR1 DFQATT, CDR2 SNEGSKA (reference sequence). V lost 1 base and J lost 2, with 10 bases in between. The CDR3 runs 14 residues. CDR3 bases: TGCAGTGCTAGAGTGGGCTTTATCACAGATACGCAGTATTTT. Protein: CSARVGFITDTQYF.

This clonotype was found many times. DNA for the CDR3: TGTGCCAGCAGTTTCTCGGCCGCCACTGAAGCTTTCTTT. Protein sequence: CASSFSAATEAFF. The chain recombines TRBV12-3 or TRBV12-4 with TRBJ1-1; no clear D. This CDR3 is built from 13 residues. V lost 3 bases to trimming and J lost 4 bases, with 9 bases between them.

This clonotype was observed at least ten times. DNA of the CDR3: TGTGCCAGCAGGGATGGGGCCAAGCGGTATCCTACCTACGAGCAGTACTTC. Amino acids: CASRDGAKRYPTYEQYF. The rearrangement links TRBV6-2 or TRBV6-3 to TRBJ2-7, with D tentatively TRBD1 or TRBD2 (5 bases each). Germline CDR1 and CDR2: MNHEY and SVGEGT. The CDR3 sequence is 17 residues long. Trimming removed 6 bases at V and 2 bases at J, with 23 bases between.

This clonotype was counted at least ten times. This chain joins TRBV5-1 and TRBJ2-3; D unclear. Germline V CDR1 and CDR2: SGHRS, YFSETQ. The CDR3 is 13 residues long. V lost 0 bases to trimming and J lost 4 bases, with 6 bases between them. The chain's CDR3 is CASSLDFSDTQYF. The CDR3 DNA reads TGCGCCAGCAGCTTGGATTTTTCAGATACGCAGTATTTT.

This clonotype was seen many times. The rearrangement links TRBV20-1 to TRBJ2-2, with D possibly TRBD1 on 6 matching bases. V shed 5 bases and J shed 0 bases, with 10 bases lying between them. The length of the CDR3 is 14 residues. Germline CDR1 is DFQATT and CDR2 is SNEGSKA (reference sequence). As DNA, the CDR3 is TGCAGTGCTGGGGGCCAAGCGAACACCGGGGAGCTGTTTTTT. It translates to CSAGGQANTGELFF.

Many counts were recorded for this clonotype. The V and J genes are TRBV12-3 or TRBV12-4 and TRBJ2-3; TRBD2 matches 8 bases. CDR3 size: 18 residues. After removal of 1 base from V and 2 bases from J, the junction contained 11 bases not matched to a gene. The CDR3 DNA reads TGTGCCAGCAGTTTAGTTGGATGGGGACTAGAGAACACAGATACGCAGTATTTT. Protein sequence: CASSLVGWGLENTDTQYF.

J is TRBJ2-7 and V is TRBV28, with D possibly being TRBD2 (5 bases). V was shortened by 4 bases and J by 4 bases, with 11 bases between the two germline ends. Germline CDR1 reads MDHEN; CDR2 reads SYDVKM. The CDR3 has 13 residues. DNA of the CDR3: TGTGCCAGCAGTTCCGGGAATTTTTACGAGCAGTACGTC. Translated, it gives CASSSGNFYEQYV.